The following is a T cell receptor (beta chain) sequence with its context. The source of the sample is a study of OX40 agonist ivuxolimab in advanced cancers. The germline CDR1 and CDR2 sequences are SEHNR and FQNEAQ (reference sequence). The CDR3 is 12 amino acids. V was clipped by 5 bases and J by 5 bases, with 9 bases between them. Method: immunoSEQ multiplex PCR; TCRdb's copy keeps in-frame clones and lacks some. The sample yields approximately 58,000 clones, roughly three quarters seen once. The sample here was CD4+ or CD8+ T cells sorted from blood, taken in a trial of the OX40 agonist ivuxolimab. This sequence originates from an adult with an advanced solid tumor such as melanoma, head and neck, liver or kidney cancer. The chain is built from TRBV7-9 and TRBJ2-5, with no clear D. The CDR3 DNA reads as TGTGCCAGCAGCCCTCAAAGGGAGACCCAGTACTTC. Translation gives CASSPQRETQYF.